Following are 30 T cell receptor beta chains from one sample sequenced in a study of CD8 T cells in Susac syndrome. Reverse transcription of 0.5 to 1 ug RNA was performed with random hexamers. MiXCR, run by TCRdb on the immunoSEQ multiplex PCR reads, gives a single entry per CDR3 protein. The sample shows 200,000 to 250,000 distinct CDR3 sequences, approximately 95% of them seen only once. The sample taken for sequencing was CD4+ T cells from PBMCs. The receptors here all came from a human donor with multiple sclerosis.

The chain has TRBV19 and TRBJ2-1; D might be TRBD2 (7 bases). Trimming took off 3 bases at V and 9 bases at J, with 12 bases between the two ends. Looked up from germline, CDR1 is LNHDA and CDR2 is SQIVND (reference sequence). The CDR3 runs to 13 residues. The CDR3 region has the DNA TGTGCCAGTAGTATTTACAGGGAGGGTGAGCAGTTCTTC. Protein: CASSIYREGEQFF.

The chain links TRBV3-1 to TRBJ1-1, with D uncertain. Trimming pared 2 bases from V and 1 base from J, leaving 8 bases between. The CDR3 is 14 residues long. Germline V lookup: CDR1 LGHDT, CDR2 YNNKEL (reference sequence). CDR3 nucleotides: TGTGCCAGCAGCCAATTAGCTAAGAACACTGAAGCTTTCTTT. Its protein product is CASSQLAKNTEAFF.

V is TRBV14 and J is TRBJ1-2, with D unresolved. This CDR3 has 11 residues. Trimming stripped 1 base from V and 8 bases from J, with 5 bases between. The V gene's germline CDR1 is SGHDN and CDR2 FVKESK. Here the CDR3 DNA reads TGTGCCAGCAGCCAAGGCACGGGCTACACCTTC. It encodes CASSQGTGYTF.

The chain links TRBV18 to TRBJ1-1; 9 nucleotides agree with TRBD1. Germline CDR1 is KGHSH and CDR2 is LQKENI. CDR3 length: 16 amino acids. Trimming took 3 bases from V and 11 from J; bases not matched to a gene: 16. The DNA for the CDR3 is TGTGCCAGCTCACCCTACCGGGGACAGGGAATCGTGCTGGCTTTCTTT. Its protein product is CASSPYRGQGIVLAFF.

The chain recombines TRBV19 with TRBJ1-2; D gene unclear. The CDR3 runs 16 residues. Germline V CDR1 and CDR2: LNHDA, SQIVND (reference sequence). Trimming left V 2 bases short and J 1 base short, with 14 bases between. CDR3 nucleotide sequence: TGTGCCAGTAGTATAAGTTTGGAGGGATTTAACTATGGCTACACCTTC. Translating it yields CASSISLEGFNYGYTF.

The J gene is TRBJ1-1, the V gene TRBV29-1; D gene unclear. The CDR3 contains 11 residues. The V and J ends lost 7 bases and 4 bases respectively, with 10 bases between them. Germline V gives CDR1 SQVTM, CDR2 ANQGSEA. The CDR3 is CSGHNPTEAFF. The CDR3 bases are TGCAGCGGACATAACCCCACTGAAGCTTTCTTT.

The V and J genes are TRBV9 and TRBJ2-5; TRBD2 is a possible D gene (6 bases). Per germline, CDR1 SGDLS and CDR2 YYNGEE. V gave up 0 bases and J gave up 5 bases, with 17 bases separating them. The CDR3 is 16 amino acids. CDR3 protein: CASSVAGLPARETQYF. In DNA, the CDR3 is TGTGCCAGCAGCGTAGCGGGACTCCCGGCACGGGAGACCCAGTACTTC.

The chain uses TRBV2 and TRBJ2-7; the match to TRBD1 covers 7 bases. This CDR3 region has 13 residues. The ends lost 9 bases at V and 2 bases at J; junction bases unmatched: 7. Germline V lookup: CDR1 SNHLY, CDR2 FYNNEI. CDR3 coding DNA: TGTGCCAGTTGGACAGGAACAGCCTACGAGCAGTACGTC. It is translated as CASWTGTAYEQYV.

The chain has TRBV6-5 and TRBJ1-1, with D possibly matching TRBD1 (6 bases). Germline assignment: CDR1 MNHEY and CDR2 SVGAGI. The V end was cut by 7 bases, the J end by 5 bases, with 17 bases between. This CDR3 is 14 amino acids long. CDR3: CASIGGRSGTEAFF. The CDR3 DNA sequence: TGTGCCAGCATAGGGGGGCGGAGTGGTACTGAAGCTTTCTTT.

This chain joins TRBV3-1 and TRBJ2-1, with D unresolved. The V gene's germline CDR1 is LGHDT and CDR2 YNNKEL (reference sequence). The CDR3 covers 12 residues. V was pared by 3 bases and J by 9 bases, with 9 bases between. The CDR3 sequence is CASSHTVGEQFF. The CDR3 coding sequence is TGTGCCAGCAGCCACACGGTTGGTGAGCAGTTCTTC.

The J gene is TRBJ2-1, the V gene TRBV21-1. TRBV21-1 is marked as a pseudogene. There are 11 residues in the CDR3. In DNA, the CDR3 is TGTGCCAGCAGCAAAGAAAATGAGCAGTTCTTC. It translates to CASSKENEQFF.

The rearrangement uses TRBV30 and TRBJ2-5; D uncertain. Trimming took 1 base from V and 7 from J, leaving 10 bases between them. Looked up from germline, CDR1 is GTSNPN and CDR2 is SVGIG (reference sequence). The CDR3 extends over 12 amino acids. CDR3 bases: TGTGCCTGGAGTGACTCCAGGAGGACCCAGTACTTC. Its translation is CAWSDSRRTQYF. Supplemented by reference TRBV30 and TRBJ2-5, the full variable domain reads SQTIHQWPATLVQPVGSPLSLECTVEGTSNPNLYWYRQAAGRGLQLLFYSVGIGQISSEVPQNLSASRPQDRQFILSSKKLLLSDSGFYLCAWSDSRRTQYFGPGTRLLVL.

This clonotype was seen once. This chain joins TRBV30 and TRBJ2-3, with TRBD1 identical over 8 bases. Germline V gene sequence: CDR1 GTSNPN, CDR2 SVGIG (reference sequence). V shed 5 bases and J 3 bases; nucleotides not matched to a gene: 4. The CDR3 has 13 amino acids. CDR3 protein: CAWSDRETDTQYF. The DNA for the CDR3 is TGTGCCTGGTCGGACAGGGAGACAGATACGCAGTATTTT.

The chain joins TRBV12-3 or TRBV12-4 to TRBJ2-3, with 9 bases lining up with TRBD2. V was pared by 3 bases and J by 5 bases, with 6 bases of the junction left unmatched. CDR3 size: 15 residues. CDR3 in DNA: TGTGCCAGCAGTTTTCGGCGGGGGGGCGAAGATACGCAGTATTTT. Translated: CASSFRRGGEDTQYF.

The rearrangement joins TRBV29-1 to TRBJ2-1; D is possibly TRBD1 (5 bases). This CDR3 comprises 12 residues. The V gene lost 2 bases and the J gene lost 3 bases, with 5 bases spanning the gap. Germline V gene data show CDR1 as SQVTM and CDR2 as ANQGSEA. CDR3 protein: CSVERGYNEQFF. Here the CDR3 DNA reads TGCAGCGTTGAAAGGGGCTACAATGAGCAGTTCTTC.

The chain uses TRBV20-1 and TRBJ2-5; D could derive from TRBD1 or TRBD2 (6 bases each). The CDR3 is 14 residues long. The V end was cut by 5 bases, the J end by 6 bases, with 19 bases between. Germline V lookup: CDR1 DFQATT, CDR2 SNEGSKA (reference sequence). The CDR3 sequence is CSAASGGRLKTQYF. DNA of the CDR3: TGCAGTGCTGCTAGTGGGGGGCGCTTAAAGACCCAGTACTTC.

The chain employs TRBV20-1 and TRBJ2-1, with D perhaps TRBD1 or TRBD2 (5 bases each). This CDR3 spans 13 amino acids. Deletions cut 4 bases from V and 8 bases from J, with 15 bases between. Germline CDR1 and CDR2: DFQATT and SNEGSKA (reference sequence). This CDR3 is CSANHGGLDEQFF. Here the CDR3 DNA reads TGCAGTGCTAACCATGGGGGTCTGGATGAGCAGTTCTTC.

V is TRBV29-1 and J is TRBJ1-4; D is unclear. The CDR3 contains 12 residues. The V end was cut by 0 bases, the J end by 17 bases, with 16 bases between. From germline, CDR1 is SQVTM and CDR2 ANQGSEA. The CDR3 DNA reads TGCAGCGTTGAAGATCGCCGGGGAATCCTTTTTTTT. It encodes CSVEDRRGILFF.

The V call is TRBV18, the J call TRBJ1-2; 9 bases line up with TRBD1. The V gene end was trimmed by 2 bases and the J gene end by 4 bases; junction bases not matched to a gene: 2. CDR1 and CDR2 (germline): KGHSH, LQKENI. The CDR3 loop spans 14 amino acids. The CDR3 loop reads CASSPETGGYGYTF. The CDR3 bases are TGTGCCAGCTCACCAGAGACAGGGGGCTATGGCTACACCTTC.

The V and J genes are TRBV30 and TRBJ2-1; maybe TRBD2 (6 bases). Trimming removed 5 bases at V and 2 bases at J, with 10 bases between. This CDR3 is 13 amino acids long. Germline V CDR1 and CDR2: GTSNPN, SVGIG (reference sequence). The CDR3 loop reads CAWVAEPYNEQFF. CDR3 nucleotide sequence: TGTGCCTGGGTAGCGGAACCCTACAATGAGCAGTTCTTC.

The chain recombines TRBV30 with TRBJ2-2, with D tentatively TRBD1 (6 bases). The CDR3 loop spans 13 amino acids. Looked up from germline, CDR1 is GTSNPN and CDR2 is SVGIG (reference sequence). V lost 5 bases and J lost 4, with 11 bases in between. The CDR3 DNA reads TGTGCCTGGTCCGGGACATCCACCGGGGAGCTGTTTTTT. As protein: CAWSGTSTGELFF.

The gene calls are TRBV20-1 and TRBJ2-7; a weak D match, TRBD2 (6 bases). The CDR3 totals 11 residues. Trimming pared 3 bases from V and 5 bases from J, leaving 8 bases between. Germline CDR1 DFQATT, CDR2 SNEGSKA (reference sequence). CDR3 DNA sequence: TGCAGTGCTAGGGCGGGGAACGAGCAGTACTTC. Residues: CSARAGNEQYF.

The rearrangement joins TRBV30 to TRBJ1-2, with 8 bases lining up with TRBD1. The CDR3 contains 14 residues. From germline, CDR1 is GTSNPN and CDR2 SVGIG (reference sequence). V shed 6 bases, J shed 7 bases, and the junction held 13 bases outside the gene matches. The CDR3 sequence is CACGLVTGALGYTF. The CDR3 DNA is TGTGCCTGCGGTTTGGTGACAGGGGCCCTTGGCTACACCTTC.

This clonotype has a single count. The genes are TRBV18 and TRBJ1-2; 7 bases line up with TRBD1. After removal of 4 bases from V and 3 bases from J, the junction contained 5 bases not matched to a gene. Germline CDR1 reads KGHSH; CDR2 reads LQKENI. The CDR3 consists of 14 residues. CDR3 sequence reads: CASSRPGTDYGYTF. CDR3 DNA sequence: TGTGCCAGCTCACGGCCTGGGACAGACTATGGCTACACCTTC.

The genes are TRBV20-1 and TRBJ1-2, with D tentatively TRBD1 (6 bases). Trimming stripped 5 bases from V and 4 bases from J, with 14 bases between. CDR3 length equals 13 residues. The V gene's germline CDR1 is DFQATT and CDR2 SNEGSKA (reference sequence). CDR3 sequence (DNA): TGCAGTGCTGCCTCCGGGACAATCTATGGCTACACCTTC. It codes for CSAASGTIYGYTF.

The genes are TRBV15 and TRBJ2-3; no reliable D call. Per germline, CDR1 LNHNV and CDR2 YYDKDF (reference sequence). Trimming took 1 base from V and 6 from J, leaving 8 bases between them. This CDR3 has 13 residues. The chain's CDR3 is CATSRARPDTQYF. Written as DNA, the CDR3 is TGTGCCACCAGCAGAGCCAGGCCTGATACGCAGTATTTT. Together with reference TRBV15 and TRBJ2-3, the CDR3 gives the full variable domain: DAMVIQNPRYQVTQFGKPVTLSCSQTLNHNVMYWYQQKSSQAPKLLFHYYDKDFNNEADTPDNFQSRRPNTSFCFLDIRSPGLGDTAMYLCATSRARPDTQYFGPGTRLTVL.

The J gene is TRBJ2-3, the V gene TRBV27, with a possible D match to TRBD2 (6 bases). V dropped 2 bases and J dropped 1 base, with 10 bases sitting between them. This CDR3 region has 15 residues. The V gene's germline CDR1 is MNHEY and CDR2 SMNVEV (reference sequence). CDR3 protein: CASSLGGPGTDTQYF. The CDR3 nucleotides read TGTGCCAGCAGTTTAGGAGGGCCCGGCACAGATACGCAGTATTTT.

V gene TRBV6-5 combines with J gene TRBJ1-1; D perhaps matches TRBD1 (5 bases). CDR1 and CDR2 from the germline V gene are MNHEY and SVGAGI. This CDR3 region has 18 residues. Trimming stripped 2 bases from V and 1 base from J, with 20 bases between. CDR3 sequence reads: CASSYATGLGQGNTEAFF. Written as DNA, the CDR3 is TGTGCCAGCAGTTACGCCACCGGATTGGGGCAGGGGAACACTGAAGCTTTCTTT.

The chain uses TRBV12-3 or TRBV12-4 and TRBJ1-2; D possibly corresponds to TRBD1 (5 bases). The CDR3 runs 14 residues. The V gene lost 5 bases and the J gene lost 7 bases, with 17 bases spanning the gap. The CDR3 sequence: CASSLTQGISGYTF. The CDR3 bases are TGTGCCAGCAGTCTTACCCAGGGAATAAGTGGCTACACCTTC.

This clonotype was detected only once. The chain employs TRBV12-3 or TRBV12-4 and TRBJ1-1, with D unclear. V gave up 2 bases and J gave up 2 bases, with 9 bases separating them. This CDR3 comprises 14 residues. The CDR3 sequence: CASSLSSVNTEAFF. DNA for the CDR3: TGTGCCAGCAGTTTATCCTCAGTTAACACTGAAGCTTTCTTT.